The 2 T cell receptor beta chains listed next were all sequenced from one sample in a study of T-cell memory formation after mild COVID-19. TCRdb reprocessed the 5' RACE reads with MiXCR, giving one entry per CDR3 protein. The sample lists 240,000 or so distinct CDR3 sequences; 7.5% to 10% were seen once. Sequenced: PBMCs or a T cell subset sorted from them (not recorded which). These receptors originate from a man younger than 30 who had mild COVID-19 (a few samples of this study predate the infection). Cell type and time point are not known.

The V call is TRBV10-3, the J call TRBJ2-3, with 8 nucleotides matching TRBD2. Germline V gives CDR1 ENHRY, CDR2 SYGVKD. CDR3 length: 14 residues. Germline trimming cut 7 bases from V and 5 bases from J; bases unmatched to any gene: 8. Here the CDR3 reads CAITRTSNRDTQYF. The CDR3, as DNA: TGTGCCATCACCCGGACTAGCAATCGAGATACGCAGTATTTT.

This clonotype was observed a few times. This chain joins TRBV6-5 and TRBJ1-4; tentative D call: TRBD1 (6 bases). Looked up from germline, CDR1 is MNHEY and CDR2 is SVGAGI. The CDR3 runs to 15 residues. V dropped 5 bases and J dropped 7 bases, with 17 bases sitting between them. The CDR3 region is CASSPQTGTPEKLFF. CDR3 sequence (DNA): TGTGCCAGCAGTCCCCAGACCGGGACACCTGAAAAACTGTTTTTT.